This T cell receptor beta chain was sequenced in a study of radiation and T cells in renal cell carcinoma. The treatment is: 15 Gy SBRT to primary tumor, nephrectomy 4 weeks later. Produced via immunoSEQ multiplex PCR; TCRdb's table is partial and in-frame only. The data hold 15,000 to 20,000 clones, with about 50% observed a single time. This receptor was identified in a man aged 50-59 years with renal cell carcinoma. Source: tumor tissue, taken from a patient whose treatment included radiotherapy and nephrectomy.

The CDR3 protein is CASSPGQGSYEQYF. CDR3 coding DNA: TGTGCCAGCAGTCCCGGACAGGGATCCTACGAGCAGTACTTC. The rearrangement uses TRBV2 and TRBJ2-7; 8 nucleotides agree with TRBD1. Germline-derived CDR1 and CDR2 are SNHLY and FYNNEI. V dropped 5 bases and J dropped 1; count of bases not matched to a gene: 4. The CDR3 is 14 residues long.